The 12 T cell receptor beta chains below come from one sample, sequenced in a study (dated by TCRdb to 2016 to 2018). The method behind the library was RT-PCR. The reads were generated on an Illumina MiSeq. TCRdb's own reprocessing of the public reads used fastp at Q25 and MiXCR and kept productive beta chains. A single entry per CDR3 protein holds the most common genes and DNA from its merged rows. For this sample the table gives 650,000 to 800,000 distinct CDR3 sequences, of which approximately 15% were detected only once. Roughly 3.9% of the sample is held by the ten biggest clonotypes. Sample: memory CD4+ T cells from blood. These receptors were collected from a female donor in good health, serving as a healthy control.

This clonotype occurred a few times. The rearrangement uses TRBV6-1 and TRBJ1-5; 9 bases are a match to TRBD1. Germline V gene lookup returns CDR1 MNHNS and CDR2 SASEGT. Germline trimming cut 6 bases from V and 2 bases from J; bases unmatched to any gene: 8. This CDR3 has 16 amino acids. The CDR3 spells CASREYRDRGNQPQHF. CDR3 coding DNA: TGTGCCAGCAGGGAGTACCGGGACAGGGGCAATCAGCCCCAGCATTTT.

V usage is TRBV3-1 and J usage is TRBJ2-7, with 10 nucleotides matching TRBD1. Trimming at V came to 1 base and at J to 5 bases, leaving 8 bases not matched to a gene. CDR1 is LGHDT and CDR2 is YNNKEL in the germline V gene (reference sequence). The length of the CDR3 is 16 residues. The CDR3 sequence is CASSQGTGTGVDEQYF. The CDR3 DNA is TGTGCCAGCAGCCAAGGGACCGGGACAGGGGTCGACGAGCAGTACTTC.

This chain links TRBV4-3 with TRBJ2-2; TRBD2 matches 11 bases. Germline V gene sequence: CDR1 LGHNA, CDR2 YSLEER. The trim removed 3 bases at V and 4 bases at J, leaving 7 bases unmatched. The length of the CDR3 is 17 residues. This CDR3 is CASSQHSGGAGTGELFF. CDR3 DNA sequence: TGCGCCAGCAGCCAGCATAGCGGGGGGGCGGGCACCGGGGAGCTGTTTTTT.

The chain is built from TRBV20-1 and TRBJ2-2, with 7 bases fitting TRBD1. Trimming removed 3 bases from V and 3 bases from J; junction bases left unmatched: 4. The CDR3 spans 14 residues. Germline V CDR1 and CDR2: DFQATT, SNEGSKA (reference sequence). CDR3 amino acids: CSASGTAYTGELFF. The CDR3 DNA reads TGCAGTGCTAGCGGGACAGCTTACACCGGGGAGCTGTTTTTT.

This clonotype was seen more than once but under ten times. The J gene is TRBJ2-2, the V gene TRBV7-9, with D tentatively TRBD1 (6 bases). CDR1 is SEHNR and CDR2 is FQNEAQ in the germline V gene (reference sequence). Trimming took 2 bases from V and 8 from J, leaving 18 bases between them. CDR3 length: 16 residues. The CDR3 loop is CASSLTGTLVAGELFF. The CDR3 DNA follows: TGTGCCAGCAGCTTAACCGGGACACTCGTAGCTGGGGAGCTGTTTTTT.

This clonotype has only a few counts. The rearrangement joins TRBV2 to TRBJ1-1; 8 positions match TRBD1. Germline trimming cut 0 bases from V and 9 bases from J; bases unmatched to any gene: 6. Looked up from germline, CDR1 is SNHLY and CDR2 is FYNNEI. The CDR3 runs 14 residues. The CDR3 DNA reads TGTGCCAGCAGTGAAGCGAGACAGGGGACCCAAGCTTTCTTT. Translating gives CASSEARQGTQAFF.

This clonotype was seen many times. V is TRBV20-1 and J is TRBJ1-1; no firm D call. The CDR3 length is 15 residues. V gave up 0 bases and J gave up 2 bases, with 13 bases separating them. Germline CDR1 reads DFQATT; CDR2 reads SNEGSKA (reference sequence). The CDR3 nucleotides are TGCAGTGCTAGAGATCCGGCAGGAGTCAACACTGAAGCTTTCTTT. Protein product: CSARDPAGVNTEAFF.

This clonotype was detected ten times or more. This rearrangement joins TRBV20-1 to TRBJ2-1; no definite D call. This CDR3 comprises 13 residues. Per the germline V gene, CDR1 is DFQATT and CDR2 is SNEGSKA (reference sequence). The V end lost 6 bases, the J end lost 15 bases, and 24 bases lay between the germline ends. CDR3 in DNA: TGCAGTGCCTCACGTTTGGGCCCACCGACATGGTTCTTC. Protein sequence: CSASRLGPPTWFF.

This chain connects TRBV4-3 to TRBJ2-3; D may be TRBD2 (5 bases). Deletions cut 3 bases from V and 2 bases from J, with 18 bases between. The CDR3 covers 17 residues. Germline V gives CDR1 LGHNA, CDR2 YSLEER. The CDR3 here is CASSQSGLPVTTDTQYF. The CDR3 nucleotides are TGCGCCAGCAGCCAGTCTGGACTGCCTGTAACCACAGATACGCAGTATTTT.

This clonotype appeared many times. The chain combines TRBV6-5 with TRBJ2-1; 7 bases match TRBD2. The CDR3 is made up of 15 amino acids. Germline-derived CDR1 and CDR2 are MNHEY and SVGAGI. Losses at the gene ends were 2 bases for V and 4 bases for J; bases not matched to a gene: 5. As DNA, the CDR3 is TGTGCCAGCAGTTACGAGCTAGCGGTTTACAATGAGCAGTTCTTC. Translating it yields CASSYELAVYNEQFF.

V is TRBV9 and J is TRBJ1-2, with TRBD1 as a possible D gene (6 bases). Germline CDR1 is SGDLS and CDR2 is YYNGEE. CDR3 size: 17 residues. V lost 3 bases and J 8 bases, leaving 26 bases between the germline ends. The CDR3 bases are TGTGCCAGCAGCGCCGACAAATTCCCCCCCCACAGGGACGGCTACACCTTC. Protein sequence: CASSADKFPPHRDGYTF.

This clonotype was recorded many times. The J gene is TRBJ2-1, the V gene TRBV20-1; TRBD2 is a possible D gene (6 bases). The germline V gene encodes CDR1 DFQATT and CDR2 SNEGSKA (reference sequence). CDR3 length: 15 amino acids. With 6 bases removed from V and 6 bases from J, the gap between germline ends came to 21 bases. The CDR3 coding sequence is TGCAGTGCCATTTCCCCGGGACTGGGGGGCAATGAGCAGTTCTTC. Protein sequence: CSAISPGLGGNEQFF.